The next 16 T cell receptor beta chains were all read from a single sample in a study of Graves' ophthalmopathy and Graves' hyperthyroidism. Researchers took RNA transcripts and amplified TCR beta CDR3 regions from them. An opening RT-PCR round employed HTBI primers and preceded a second-round multiplex PCR. TCRdb redid the calling of the multiplex PCR reads with MiXCR, one entry per CDR3 protein. The sample holds 580,000 or so distinct CDR3 sequences, roughly 40% seen once. The sequencing sample was made of peripheral blood or thyroid tissue (not recorded which). The origin of the receptors is an adult man with Graves' hyperthyroidism.

The rearrangement joins TRBV6-5 to TRBJ2-7; 10 bases agree with TRBD2. Per germline, CDR1 MNHEY and CDR2 SVGAGI. The CDR3 contains 16 residues. The J segment lost 0 bases and the V segment lost 6 bases, leaving 8 bases of the junction unmatched. CDR3 in amino acids: CASRTTGLADSYEQYF. The CDR3 DNA is TGTGCCAGCAGAACAACTGGACTAGCGGACTCCTACGAGCAGTACTTC.

CDR3 DNA sequence: TGTGCCAGCAGTGAAACCGGGCAGGGCGGTAACGAGCAGTACTTC. It specifies CASSETGQGGNEQYF. The gene calls are TRBV25-1 and TRBJ2-7, with a weak D call TRBD1 (5 bases). Trimming removed 2 bases from V and 5 bases from J, with 16 bases in between. This CDR3 comprises 15 residues. Germline CDR1 reads MGHDK; CDR2 reads SYGVNS.

This clonotype has at least ten counts. The V call is TRBV5-1, the J call TRBJ1-2, with D possibly being TRBD1 (5 bases). The CDR3 extends over 15 amino acids. V shed 4 bases and J shed 3 bases, with 16 bases lying between them. Per germline, CDR1 SGHRS and CDR2 YFSETQ. CDR3 sequence (DNA): TGCGCCAGCAGCCTTCTTACCGGGACGGACTATGGCTACACCTTC. Amino acids: CASSLLTGTDYGYTF.

The chain is built from TRBV7-4 and TRBJ2-2, with D unresolved. This CDR3 is 15 amino acids long. V lost 8 bases and J 7 bases, leaving 20 bases between the germline ends. Germline V gives CDR1 SGHVT, CDR2 SQSDAQ. CDR3 coding DNA: TGTGCCAGCGGCCCCCCCGGACCGTCTGTCGGGGAGCTGTTTTTT. Its translation is CASGPPGPSVGELFF.

About this clonotype itself: The junction differs from germline at one of its ends, possibly a read error. J is TRBJ2-3 and V is TRBV10-3; 7 nucleotides align to TRBD1. CDR1 and CDR2 from the germline V gene are ENHRY and SYGVKD. The CDR3 runs to 15 residues. The CDR3 nucleotides read TGTGCCACCAGTGAGAGGGGGCAAAGCACAGATACGCAGTATTTT. Translating gives CATSERGQSTDTQYF.

The J gene is TRBJ2-1, the V gene TRBV20-1, with 7 positions matching TRBD2. The CDR3 has 14 residues. From germline, CDR1 is DFQATT and CDR2 SNEGSKA (reference sequence). After removal of 0 bases from V and 3 bases from J, the junction contained 2 bases not matched to a gene. The CDR3 is CSAREREDYNEQFF. CDR3 sequence (DNA): TGCAGTGCTAGAGAACGGGAGGACTACAATGAGCAGTTCTTC.

This rearrangement joins TRBV7-2 to TRBJ2-7, with D possibly TRBD2 on 6 matching bases. CDR3 length: 15 amino acids. V was clipped by 8 bases and J by 3 bases, with 20 bases between them. From germline, CDR1 is SGHTA and CDR2 FQGNSA. DNA for the CDR3: TGTGCCAGCTCAGGCACCGGGACTCCCAACTACGAGCAGTACTTC. Translated: CASSGTGTPNYEQYF.

To note about this clonotype: A read error may be the cause here, since a much bigger clone is one base away. In this CDR3 the conserved last residue, phenylalanine or tryptophan, is missing, so a read error is likely. The chain joins TRBV7-2 to TRBJ2-7, with 9 bases fitting TRBD1. V lost 5 bases and J lost 5; bases outside the gene matches: 4. There are 13 residues in the CDR3. CDR1 is SGHTA, CDR2 FQGNSA, per germline. The CDR3 nucleotides are TGTGCCAGCAGCCGGGACAGGGCCGACGAGCAGTACCTC. This codes for CASSRDRADEQYL.

This clonotype was seen many times. J is TRBJ1-2 and V is TRBV10-3, with D maybe TRBD1 (5 bases). This CDR3 spans 14 amino acids. Trimming removed 7 bases from V and 0 bases from J, with 12 bases in between. CDR1 and CDR2 (germline): ENHRY, SYGVKD. This CDR3 reads CAITGDPPNYGYTF. The CDR3, as DNA: TGTGCCATCACCGGGGACCCGCCTAACTATGGCTACACCTTC.

A word on this clonotype: One end of the junction varies from germline; a read error may be responsible. The V call is TRBV7-9, the J call TRBJ2-7; 9 bases are a match to TRBD2. This CDR3 has 16 residues. Germline-derived CDR1 and CDR2 are SEHNR and FQNEAQ (reference sequence). The CDR3 DNA is TGTGCCAACAGCCGTGATAGCGGGAGCAGTCTTTACGAGCAGTACTTC. Translation: CANSRDSGSSLYEQYF.

The chain has TRBV6-5 and TRBJ1-3, with 7 bases aligning to TRBD1. Unmatched junction bases numbered 8, after V lost 0 bases and J lost 0 bases. The germline gives CDR1 MNHEY, CDR2 SVGAGI. This CDR3 comprises 18 residues. The CDR3 sequence: CASSYSPGGPSSGNTIYF. The CDR3 DNA reads TGTGCCAGCAGTTACTCGCCAGGGGGTCCCTCCTCTGGAAACACCATATATTTT.

This clonotype was observed a few times. DNA for the CDR3: TGTGCCAGCACTCTGGGGCGCGGGGAGCTGTTTTTT. This codes for CASTLGRGELFF. The chain has TRBV7-3 and TRBJ2-2; a possible D gene is TRBD1 (5 bases). V lost 7 bases and J 7 bases, leaving 10 bases between the germline ends. CDR3 length: 12 residues. Germline lookup yields CDR1 SGHTA and CDR2 FQGTGA.

The CDR3 reads CASSLDGRVETQYF. The CDR3, as DNA: TGTGCCAGCAGCTTAGACGGGAGAGTTGAGACCCAGTACTTC. The chain recombines TRBV11-1 with TRBJ2-5; D possibly corresponds to TRBD2 (6 bases). The CDR3 has 14 amino acids. With 1 base removed from V and 5 bases from J, the gap between germline ends came to 11 bases. Germline CDR1 reads SGHAT; CDR2 reads FQDESV (reference sequence).

In the case of this clonotype: A much larger clone lies one base from this, so it may be a read error. The chain couples TRBV29-1 to TRBJ1-4; perhaps TRBD1 as D (5 bases). Between the trimmed V and J ends, which lost 5 bases and 7 bases, there was a span of 14 bases. The germline gives CDR1 SQVTM, CDR2 ANQGSEA. The CDR3 has 13 residues. The CDR3 DNA reads as TGCAGCGTTACCGGACGGGGGAGTGAAAAACTGTTTTTT. Translating gives CSVTGRGSEKLFF.

This clonotype was detected a few times. This sequence joins TRBV28 and TRBJ1-2; D remains unclear. The CDR3 consists of 13 residues. Per the germline V gene, CDR1 is MDHEN and CDR2 is SYDVKM. The V gene lost 1 base and the J gene lost 6 bases, with 9 bases spanning the gap. The CDR3 DNA follows: TGTGCCAGCAGTTTATCTAGGGATGATGGCTACACCTTC. It encodes CASSLSRDDGYTF.

The table lists this clonotype with many counts. CDR3 nucleotide sequence: TGCGCCAGCAGCTTGGCCCTTGTTCCCACCGGGGAGCTGTTTTTT. It is translated as CASSLALVPTGELFF. The chain recombines TRBV5-1 with TRBJ2-2; D call uncertain. The ends were cut back, 0 bases at V and 4 bases at J, with 10 bases in the middle. CDR3 length: 15 amino acids. Germline-derived CDR1 and CDR2 are SGHRS and YFSETQ.